These 10 T cell receptor beta chains were all obtained from the same sample, sequenced in a study of T cell responses to AZD1222 COVID-19 vaccine. Produced via immunoSEQ multiplex PCR; TCRdb's table is partial and in-frame only. The repertoire holds fewer than 50,000 clones, with roughly 78% as singletons. This specimen consisted of peripheral blood, obtained 28 days after the second dose of the MenACWY control vaccine. These receptors all come from an adult who received the MenACWY meningococcal vaccine as a control.

This clone was seen a single time. The V and J genes are TRBV2 and TRBJ1-5; TRBD1 might be the D (6 bases). The CDR3 has 14 residues. Trimming removed 9 bases at V and 5 bases at J, with 17 bases between. Germline V lookup: CDR1 SNHLY, CDR2 FYNNEI. DNA for the CDR3: TGTGCCAGTCGCGGGGACACCTTACATCAGCCCCAGCATTTT. This gives the protein CASRGDTLHQPQHF.

V is TRBV28 and J is TRBJ1-2; D is undetermined. CDR1 MDHEN and CDR2 SYDVKM come from the germline V gene. Trimming pared 7 bases from V and 5 bases from J, leaving 8 bases between. CDR3 size: 11 residues. CDR3 nucleotides: TGTGCCAGCACCGTTGGGTATGGCTACACCTTC. Amino acid sequence: CASTVGYGYTF.

This chain links TRBV7-2 with TRBJ1-3, with 7 bases aligning to TRBD1. The CDR3 covers 17 residues. V shed 3 bases and J 0 bases; nucleotides not matched to a gene: 8. Germline CDR1 is SGHTA and CDR2 is FQGNSA. Written as DNA, the CDR3 is TGTGCCAGCAGCTTGTCACAGGGGCCCCGCTCTGGAAACACCATATATTTT. Amino acid sequence: CASSLSQGPRSGNTIYF.

This chain connects TRBV29-1 to TRBJ1-2; 9 bases agree with TRBD1. This CDR3 is built from 12 residues. Germline values: CDR1 SQVTM, CDR2 ANQGSEA. V lost 6 bases, J lost 8 bases, and 7 bases stayed unmatched. The CDR3 here is CSVGTGRGGYTF. CDR3 DNA sequence: TGCAGCGTGGGGACAGGGAGGGGAGGCTACACCTTC.

In its sample, this clone was seen a few times. The chain uses TRBV10-3 and TRBJ1-1; the D is unclear. V gave up 6 bases and J gave up 1 base, with 3 bases separating them. The V gene's germline CDR1 is ENHRY and CDR2 SYGVKD. This CDR3 has 11 residues. DNA of the CDR3: TGTGCCATCAGGGGGAACACTGAAGCTTTCTTT. Translated, it gives CAIRGNTEAFF.

This clone occurred a few times. V usage is TRBV3-1 (or the pseudogene TRBV3-2) and J usage is TRBJ2-7, with 7 bases fitting TRBD2. From germline, CDR1 is LGHDT and CDR2 YNNKEL (reference sequence). The CDR3 runs to 14 residues. V was clipped by 3 bases and J by 3 bases; unmatched bases: 5. CDR3: CASSQSGVNYEQYV. DNA for the CDR3: TGTGCCAGCAGCCAGAGCGGGGTTAACTACGAGCAGTACGTC.

This clone was observed once. The chain combines TRBV11-2 with TRBJ1-4, with a tentative D call TRBD1 (5 bases). From germline, CDR1 is SGHAT and CDR2 FQNNGV. Between the trimmed V and J ends, which lost 10 bases and 8 bases, there was a span of 11 bases. The CDR3 sequence is 11 residues long. CDR3: CAILRGEKLFF. The CDR3 DNA follows: TGTGCCATCCTTCGGGGCGAAAAACTGTTTTTT. The variable domain in full, with the rest retrieved from reference TRBV11-2 and TRBJ1-4, is EAGVAQSPRYKIIEKRQSVAFWCNPISGHATLYWYQQILGQGPKLLIQFQNNGVVDDSQLPKDRFSAERLKGVDSTLKIQPAKLEDSAVYLCAILRGEKLFFGSGTQLSVL.

This clone has a handful of counts. The V gene is TRBV25-1, the J gene TRBJ1-5; D remains unclear. V lost 3 bases and J lost 9, with 15 bases in between. Germline assignment: CDR1 MGHDK and CDR2 SYGVNS. CDR3 length: 14 amino acids. The CDR3 reads CASSERAPNSPQHF. The CDR3 nucleotides read TGTGCCAGCAGTGAGAGGGCGCCCAACTCGCCCCAGCATTTT.

This rearrangement joins TRBV15 to TRBJ2-3, with 9 bases identical to TRBD2. The germline V gene encodes CDR1 LNHNV and CDR2 YYDKDF (reference sequence). After removal of 0 bases from V and 4 bases from J, the junction contained 2 bases not matched to a gene. The CDR3 loop spans 15 amino acids. The DNA for the CDR3 is TGTGCCACCAGCAGAGAGCGGGGGGGCCCAGATACGCAGTATTTT. It yields the protein CATSRERGGPDTQYF. Filled out from reference TRBV15 and TRBJ2-3, the complete variable domain reads DAMVIQNPRYQVTQFGKPVTLSCSQTLNHNVMYWYQQKSSQAPKLLFHYYDKDFNNEADTPDNFQSRRPNTSFCFLDIRSPGLGDTAMYLCATSRERGGPDTQYFGPGTRLTVL.

This sequence joins TRBV11-2 and TRBJ2-3; the D is unclear. The germline V gene encodes CDR1 SGHAT and CDR2 FQNNGV. The V and J ends lost 1 base and 3 bases respectively, with 2 bases between them. The CDR3 length is 12 residues. The CDR3 DNA reads TGTGCCAGCAGCTTAGTGACAGATACGCAGTATTTT. This sequence encodes CASSLVTDTQYF.